A single T cell receptor beta chain is shown here with its context. Measured with immunoSEQ multiplex PCR; TCRdb has only the in-frame clones, and not every one. The data contain about 2.1 million clones, more than 85% of them singletons. This entry comes from a study of shared clonotypes between healthy human individuals. Turning to the study itself: Three plates each covered CD4 naive and memory; CD8 naive two, CD8 memory one.

This CDR3 spans 17 amino acids. Germline CDR1 and CDR2: SQVTM and ANQGSEA. V was pared by 2 bases and J by 4 bases, with 9 bases of the junction left unmatched. Naive CD8 isolation took CD45RO-negative cells positively selected for CCR7 and excluded terminally differentiated effector memory CD45RA+ cells. This TCR was recovered from a young man in good health. Some clones in this sample may be carry-over from other donors' samples. The chain links TRBV29-1 to TRBJ2-3; 13 bases agree with TRBD2. The material sequenced was naive CD8+ T cells from PBMCs. The CDR3 coding sequence is TGCAGCGTTGAAAACCCCAGCACTAGCGGGGGGGCAGATACGCAGTATTTT. Protein product: CSVENPSTSGGADTQYF.